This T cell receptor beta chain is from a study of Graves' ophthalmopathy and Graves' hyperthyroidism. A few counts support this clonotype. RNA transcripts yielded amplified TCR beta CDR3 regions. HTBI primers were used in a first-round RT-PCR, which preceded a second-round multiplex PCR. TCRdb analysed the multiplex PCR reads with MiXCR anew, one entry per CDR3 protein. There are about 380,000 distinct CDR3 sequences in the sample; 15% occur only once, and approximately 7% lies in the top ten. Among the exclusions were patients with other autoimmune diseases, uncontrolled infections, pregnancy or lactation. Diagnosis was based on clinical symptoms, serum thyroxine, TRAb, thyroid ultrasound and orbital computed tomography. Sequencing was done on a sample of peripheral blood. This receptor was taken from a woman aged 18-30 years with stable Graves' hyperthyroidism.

CDR3 sequence (DNA): TGTGCCAGCAGCCCGACAGGGATCGGGGAGCTGTTTTTT. Amino acid sequence: CASSPTGIGELFF. The chain joins TRBV6-1 to TRBJ2-2, with TRBD1 matching over 7 bases. The ends lost 6 bases at V and 7 bases at J; junction bases unmatched: 5. The CDR3 totals 13 residues. CDR1 and CDR2 (germline): MNHNS, SASEGT.